The entry below gives a single T cell receptor beta chain sequence along with its context. At least ten counts were recorded for this clonotype. The antigen this receptor binds is unknown. No qualities accompany the bases; no much larger clone lies one base away. The sample is drawn from a study of tumor-infiltrating lymphocytes in oesophageal squamous cell carcinoma (dated by TCRdb to between 2015 and 2016). Library creation used PCR. The sequencer listed for this sample is Illumina HiSeq 2000. The public reads were reanalyzed by TCRdb: fastp trimming at Q25, MiXCR alignment, in-frame beta chains only. For every CDR3 protein sequence, its rows merge into one entry that carries the most common genes and DNA. A total of about 16,000 distinct CDR3 sequences appear in this sample, around 41% of them only once. The ten largest make up about 30% of the sample. CDR1 and CDR2, looked up from the germline V gene, are ENHRY and SYGVKD. V and J lose 2 bases and 10 bases, and a span of 9 bases separates them. The CDR3 has 12 amino acids, counting the end cysteine and phenylalanine. Solely the CDR3 DNA is kept, with 36 bases framed from the first base.

The chain employs TRBV10-3 and TRBJ2-1, and the D gene may be TRBD1, 5 bases matching. The TCR sequence derives from a female donor with esophageal squamous cell carcinoma. The sequenced material came from normal esophageal tissue next to the tumor. The CDR3 region has the sequence CAISEAPGEQFF. The nucleotide sequence is given as TGTGCCATCAGTGAGGCGCCAGGGGAGCAGTTCTTC.